The present T cell receptor beta chain was sequenced within a study of CD8 T cells in ankylosing spondylitis. Whole-study findings and limits: Matched synovial fluid from ankylosing spondylitis patients was reported to be enriched for disease-linked clones. There was a TCR beta motif, made of eight highly homologous variants, that appeared characteristic of ankylosing spondylitis blood. The disease-linked clones had a CD8+ phenotype and low blood frequencies.

The TCR beta libraries were generated through quantitative 5'-RACE incorporating molecular barcodes. TCRdb passed the 5' RACE reads through MiXCR, listing each CDR3 protein once. The table shows approximately 350,000 distinct CDR3 sequences, with roughly 15% occurring only once. In regard to this clonotype: Its antigen is unidentified.

This CDR3 contains 15 residues. The V and J ends lost 0 bases and 6 bases respectively, with 16 bases between them. Looked up from germline, CDR1 is SGHRS and CDR2 is YFSETQ. Sequencing was carried out using blood, either unsorted or a sorted T cell fraction (not recorded which). The chain is built from TRBV5-1 and TRBJ2-7, with D possibly TRBD1 on 6 matching bases. This TCR came from a male donor with ankylosing spondylitis or in good health (not recorded which). CDR3 in amino acids: CASSLVGAPLGEQYF. In DNA form, the CDR3 reads TGCGCCAGCAGCTTGGTGGGGGCTCCACTCGGCGAGCAGTACTTC.